This T cell receptor beta chain stems from a study of blood T cell repertoires in COVID-19. Study-wide context: The United States, Italy and Spain provided the acute and convalescent COVID-19 samples.

The table came from immunoSEQ multiplex PCR; TCRdb's copy has only in-frame clones and leaves some out. Of 250,000 to 300,000 clones listed, approximately 86% are singletons. It was during active infection that Seattle patients were enrolled and then longitudinally followed. The CDR3 has 13 amino acids. The V gene's germline CDR1 is SGHRS and CDR2 YFSETQ. Trimming stripped 3 bases from V and 3 bases from J, with 9 bases between. The rearrangement uses TRBV5-1 and TRBJ1-1, with D unresolved. Sequenced: peripheral blood. The TCR comes from a woman in her 70s with COVID-19, enrolled during active disease. The CDR3 DNA reads TGCGCCAGCAGCTGGTCGGGGTACACTGAAGCTTTCTTT. Amino acids: CASSWSGYTEAFF.